These 6 T cell receptor beta chains were sequenced from one sample in a study of OX40 agonist ivuxolimab in advanced cancers. Measured with immunoSEQ multiplex PCR; TCRdb has only the in-frame clones, and not every one. Counted here are some 54,000 clones, 60% to 80% occurring once; the ten biggest clones make up under 4.5%. The material sequenced was CD4+ or CD8+ T cells sorted from blood, taken in a trial of the OX40 agonist ivuxolimab. The origin of the receptors is an adult with an advanced solid tumor such as melanoma, head and neck, liver or kidney cancer.

In nucleotides, the CDR3 is TGTGCCAGCAGTGATCTAGGGGGCAGGTACGAGCAGTACTTC. Translated: CASSDLGGRYEQYF. The rearrangement joins TRBV25-1 to TRBJ2-7; 7 bases agree with TRBD1. Germline-derived CDR1 and CDR2 are MGHDK and SYGVNS. The CDR3 extends over 14 amino acids. V gave up 3 bases and J gave up 4 bases; unmatched junction bases: 6.

The J gene is TRBJ1-1, the V gene TRBV14; D not certain. Trimming removed 1 base at V and 7 bases at J, with 10 bases between. Germline V gives CDR1 SGHDN, CDR2 FVKESK. This CDR3 has 13 amino acids. The CDR3 spells CASSQAVGVEAFF. In DNA form, the CDR3 reads TGTGCCAGCAGCCAAGCGGTCGGAGTTGAAGCTTTCTTT.

J is TRBJ1-2 and V is TRBV2; the match to TRBD1 covers 7 bases. This CDR3 has 14 residues. Germline V gene lookup returns CDR1 SNHLY and CDR2 FYNNEI. V trimming: 6 bases; J trimming: 5 bases; junction bases outside the gene matches: 9. CDR3 DNA: TGTGCCAGCAGGGGCGAGGGGGCCAGGTATGGCTACACCTTC. Encoded protein: CASRGEGARYGYTF.

This chain links TRBV7-2 with TRBJ2-5; D is perhaps TRBD2 (6 bases). Germline values: CDR1 SGHTA, CDR2 FQGNSA. The V gene lost 5 bases and the J gene lost 4 bases, with 17 bases spanning the gap. The CDR3 is 15 residues long. The CDR3 region is CASSRGLGVGETQYF. Written as DNA, the CDR3 is TGTGCCAGCAGCCGGGGGTTGGGGGTGGGAGAGACCCAGTACTTC.

The gene calls are TRBV27 and TRBJ1-6; a possible D gene is TRBD1 (5 bases). The CDR3 has 14 residues. From germline, CDR1 is MNHEY and CDR2 SMNVEV (reference sequence). Trimming pared 6 bases from V and 4 bases from J, leaving 10 bases between. CDR3 DNA sequence: TGTGCCAGCAGAGACGACAGTTATAATTCACCCCTCCACTTT. Translation gives CASRDDSYNSPLHF.

V and J are TRBV9 and TRBJ2-3; 14 bases align to TRBD2. Germline CDR1 and CDR2: SGDLS and YYNGEE. The V and J ends lost 4 bases and 6 bases, in that order; junction bases with no gene match: 7. The CDR3 sequence is 16 residues long. The CDR3 region has the DNA TGTGCCAGCAGCCTGAGACTAGCGGGGGGGCAGGATACGCAGTATTTT. Translated, it gives CASSLRLAGGQDTQYF.